This T cell receptor beta chain was captured by sequencing in a study of T cell responses to AZD1222 COVID-19 vaccine. Overall study: Pooling of second doses given at about 4 or about 12 weeks was done.

Sequencing was performed with immunoSEQ multiplex PCR; in TCRdb, only in-frame clones are kept and a portion is missing. The sample records approximately 130,000 clones, nearly 95% being singletons. The germline CDR1 and CDR2 sequences are KGHSH and LQKENI. The CDR3 extends over 14 amino acids. V shed 2 bases and J shed 1 base, with 6 bases lying between them. General study findings and limits: Spike as a whole was targeted by vaccine-associated CD4 TCRs, dominant at 160-218 and 743-854. In a largely white British group with more females than males, clonal diversity was possibly underestimated.

Turning to this clone: Antigen: not known.

The clonotype comes from an adult in good health. Specimen: peripheral blood, collected on day 0 of AZD1222 vaccination. The chain joins TRBV18 to TRBJ1-3; D is uncertain. The CDR3 is CASSPRSSGNTIYF. Written as DNA, the CDR3 is TGTGCCAGCTCACCAAGGAGTTCTGGAAACACCATATATTTT. Based on the CDR3 plus reference TRBV18 and TRBJ1-3, the full variable domain is NAGVMQNPRHLVRRRGQEARLRCSPMKGHSHVYWYRQLPEEGLKFMVYLQKENIIDESGMPKERFSAEFPKEGPSILRIQQVVRGDSAAYFCASSPRSSGNTIYFGEGSWLTVV.